This TCR beta chain is drawn from a study of technical replicates of blood from a handful of donors. Method: immunoSEQ multiplex PCR; TCRdb's copy keeps in-frame clones and lacks some. The sample shows more than 90,000 clones, under 97% of them seen only once. The CDR3 has 17 amino acids. Per germline, CDR1 LNHDA and CDR2 SQIVND (reference sequence). V trimming: 5 bases; J trimming: 0 bases; junction bases outside the gene matches: 10. The specimen sequenced was T cells isolated from PBMCs. This TCR was recovered from a human donor in good health. The V and J genes are TRBV19 and TRBJ1-3; 7 bases align to TRBD1. This chain's CDR3 is CASSPGDRYHSGNTIYF. Written as DNA, the CDR3 is TGTGCCAGTAGTCCGGGGGACAGATATCACTCTGGAAACACCATATATTTT. Variable domain in full (rest from reference TRBV19 and TRBJ1-3): DGGITQSPKYLFRKEGQNVTLSCEQNLNHDAMYWYRQDPGQGLRLIYYSQIVNDFQKGDIAEGYSVSREKKESFPLTVTSAQKNPTAFYLCASSPGDRYHSGNTIYFGEGSWLTVV.